This is a list of T cell receptor beta chains from one sample in a study of cytotoxic CD8 clonotypes in ibrutinib-treated CLL. Profiled with immunoSEQ multiplex PCR; TCRdb holds only in-frame clones, not every one. The sample consists of more than 200,000 clones, roughly 73% of them appearing once. Sample: PBMCs, taken after 12 months of ibrutinib treatment. These receptors came from a human donor with chronic lymphocytic leukemia. Each CDR3 is given with its conserved first and last residue. The D gene is left open where the match is weak. Clone size is stated in some rows and not others, as once, few, many or a class when expanded.

d_gene: NA
v_gene: TRBV7-9
j_gene: TRBJ1-2
abundance: NA
CDR3nt: TGTGCCAGCAGCTACGGGGGTCCCTATGGCTACACCTTC
CDR3aa: CASSYGGPYGYTF

d_gene: NA
v_gene: TRBV28
j_gene: TRBJ1-1
abundance: NA
CDR3nt: TGTGCCAGCAGGGGTAATGCCGGGACCCTCAGCGAAGCTTTCTTT
CDR3aa: CASRGNAGTLSEAFF

d_gene: TRBD2
v_gene: TRBV10-3
j_gene: TRBJ2-7
abundance: NA
CDR3nt: TGTGCCATCCAGTCCGGGACTAGCGGGTACGAGCAGTACTTC
CDR3aa: CAIQSGTSGYEQYF

d_gene: TRBD1
v_gene: TRBV5-1
j_gene: TRBJ2-7
abundance: NA
CDR3nt: TGCGCCAGCAGCCAGGGACAGGGTGGCGAGCAGTACTTC
CDR3aa: CASSQGQGGEQYF

d_gene: TRBD2
v_gene: TRBV4-2
j_gene: TRBJ2-1
abundance: once
CDR3nt: TGTGCCAGCAGCCAAATTAAAGCGGGGGGCCCCTACAATGAGCAGTTCTTC
CDR3aa: CASSQIKAGGPYNEQFF

d_gene: NA
v_gene: TRBV29-1
j_gene: TRBJ2-3
abundance: few
CDR3nt: TGCAGCGTTGAAGATGAGGGGGATAGGACAGATACGCAGTATTTT
CDR3aa: CSVEDEGDRTDTQYF

d_gene: TRBD2
v_gene: TRBV28
j_gene: TRBJ2-4
abundance: NA
CDR3nt: TGTGCCAGCAGTTTTTTAGGTAGCGGGGGGTCCCAAAACATTCAGTACTTC
CDR3aa: CASSFLGSGGSQNIQYF

d_gene: NA
v_gene: TRBV19
j_gene: TRBJ2-7
abundance: NA
CDR3nt: TGTGCCAGTAGTAAGATCGACAGCTCCTACGAGCAGTACTTC
CDR3aa: CASSKIDSSYEQYF

d_gene: NA
v_gene: TRBV23-1
j_gene: TRBJ1-2
abundance: NA
CDR3nt: TGCGCCAGCAGTCAACGAGACGGCTCATATGGCTACACCTTC
CDR3aa: CASSQRDGSYGYTF

d_gene: TRBD2
v_gene: TRBV5-1
j_gene: TRBJ2-5
abundance: NA
CDR3nt: TGCGCCAGCAGCTTTGGCGGGAGGGTTCAAGAGACCCAGTACTTC
CDR3aa: CASSFGGRVQETQYF

d_gene: NA
v_gene: TRBV5-4
j_gene: TRBJ1-3
abundance: NA
CDR3nt: TGTGCCAGCAGCCGATCTGGAAACACCATATATTTT
CDR3aa: CASSRSGNTIYF

d_gene: TRBD1
v_gene: TRBV5-4
j_gene: TRBJ1-2
abundance: NA
CDR3nt: TGTGCCAGCAGCCGGACAGGGGGGAGCTATGGCTACACCTTC
CDR3aa: CASSRTGGSYGYTF

d_gene: NA
v_gene: TRBV19
j_gene: TRBJ1-4
abundance: NA
CDR3nt: TGTGCCAGTGCCAGAGGGCAAATTAATGAAAAACTGTTTTTT
CDR3aa: CASARGQINEKLFF

d_gene: NA
v_gene: TRBV21-1
j_gene: TRBJ1-3
abundance: NA
CDR3nt: TGTGCCAGCAGCGGAAGGACAGGTGGAAACACCATATATTTT
CDR3aa: CASSGRTGGNTIYF

d_gene: NA
v_gene: TRBV9
j_gene: TRBJ2-3
abundance: NA
CDR3nt: TGTGCCAGCAGCGCCCAGGTAGGGCGGACCCGGATCACAGATACGCAGTATTTT
CDR3aa: CASSAQVGRTRITDTQYF

d_gene: NA
v_gene: TRBV2
j_gene: TRBJ1-5
abundance: NA
CDR3nt: TGTGCCAGCAGTGAAGTCGTGGGTCAGCCCCAGCATTTT
CDR3aa: CASSEVVGQPQHF

d_gene: NA
v_gene: TRBV6-1
j_gene: TRBJ1-3
abundance: few
CDR3nt: TGTGCCAGCAGTGAGACCTCTGGAAACACCATATATTTT
CDR3aa: CASSETSGNTIYF